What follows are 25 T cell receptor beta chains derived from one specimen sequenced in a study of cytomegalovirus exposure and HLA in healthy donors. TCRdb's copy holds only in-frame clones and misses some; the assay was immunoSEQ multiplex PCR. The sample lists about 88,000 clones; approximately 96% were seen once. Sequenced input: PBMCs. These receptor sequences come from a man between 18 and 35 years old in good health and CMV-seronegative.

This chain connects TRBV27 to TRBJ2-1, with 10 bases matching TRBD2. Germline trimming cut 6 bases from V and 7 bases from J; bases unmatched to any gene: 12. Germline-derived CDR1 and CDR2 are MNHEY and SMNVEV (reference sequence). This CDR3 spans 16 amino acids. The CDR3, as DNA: TGTGCCAGCAGCCAACCCCTAGGGACTAGCGAAAATGAGCAGTTCTTC. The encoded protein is CASSQPLGTSENEQFF.

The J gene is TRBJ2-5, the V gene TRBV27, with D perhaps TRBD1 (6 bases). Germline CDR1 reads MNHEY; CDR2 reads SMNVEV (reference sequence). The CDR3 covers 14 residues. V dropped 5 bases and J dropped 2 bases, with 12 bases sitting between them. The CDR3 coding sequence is TGTGCCAGCAGTCGGCAGGGGATTCAAGAGACCCAGTACTTC. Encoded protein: CASSRQGIQETQYF.

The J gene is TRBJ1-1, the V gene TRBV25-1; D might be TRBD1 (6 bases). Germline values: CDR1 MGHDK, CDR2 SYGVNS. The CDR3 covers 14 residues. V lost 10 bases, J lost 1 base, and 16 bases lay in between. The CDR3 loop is CATKVWGPNTEAFF. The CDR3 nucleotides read TGTGCCACCAAAGTCTGGGGGCCGAACACTGAAGCTTTCTTT.

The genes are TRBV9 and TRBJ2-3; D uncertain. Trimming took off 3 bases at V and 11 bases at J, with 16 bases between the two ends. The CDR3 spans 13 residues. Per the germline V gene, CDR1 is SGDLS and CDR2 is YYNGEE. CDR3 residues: CASSEAVFGEQYF. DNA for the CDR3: TGTGCCAGCAGCGAGGCGGTCTTCGGCGAGCAGTATTTT.

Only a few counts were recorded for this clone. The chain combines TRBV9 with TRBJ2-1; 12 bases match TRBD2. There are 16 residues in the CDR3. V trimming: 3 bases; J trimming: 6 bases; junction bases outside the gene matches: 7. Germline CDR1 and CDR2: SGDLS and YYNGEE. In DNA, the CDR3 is TGTGCCAGCAGCGGCCCACTAGCGGGAGGAATCAATGAGCAGTTCTTC. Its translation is CASSGPLAGGINEQFF.

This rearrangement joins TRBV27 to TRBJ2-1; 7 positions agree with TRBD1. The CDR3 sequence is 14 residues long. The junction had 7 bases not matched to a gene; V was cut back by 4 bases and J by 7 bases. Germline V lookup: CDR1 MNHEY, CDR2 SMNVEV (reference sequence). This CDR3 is CASSSYRGKNEQFF. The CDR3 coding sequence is TGTGCCAGCAGTTCCTACAGGGGCAAGAATGAGCAGTTCTTC.

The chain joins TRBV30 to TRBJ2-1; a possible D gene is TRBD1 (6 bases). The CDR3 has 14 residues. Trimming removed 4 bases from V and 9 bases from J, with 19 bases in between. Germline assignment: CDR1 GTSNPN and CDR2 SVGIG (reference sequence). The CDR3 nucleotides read TGTGCCTGGATTACACAGGGTAGGATCGGTGAGCAGTTCTTC. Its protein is CAWITQGRIGEQFF.

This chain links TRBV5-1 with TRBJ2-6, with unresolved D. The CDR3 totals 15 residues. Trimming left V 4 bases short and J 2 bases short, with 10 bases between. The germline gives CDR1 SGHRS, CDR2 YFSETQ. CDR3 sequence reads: CASSAVGPGANVLTF. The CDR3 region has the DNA TGCGCCAGCAGCGCGGTTGGCCCTGGGGCCAACGTCCTGACTTTC.

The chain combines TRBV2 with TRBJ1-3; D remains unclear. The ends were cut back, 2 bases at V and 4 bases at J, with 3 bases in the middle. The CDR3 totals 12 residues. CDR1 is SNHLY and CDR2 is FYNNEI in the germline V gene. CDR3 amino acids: CASSELGNTIYF. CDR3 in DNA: TGTGCCAGCAGTGAATTAGGAAACACCATATATTTT.

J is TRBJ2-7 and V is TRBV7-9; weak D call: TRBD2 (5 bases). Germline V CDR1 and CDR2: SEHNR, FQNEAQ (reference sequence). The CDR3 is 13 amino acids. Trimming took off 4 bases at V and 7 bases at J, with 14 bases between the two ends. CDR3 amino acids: CASSSGNRREQYF. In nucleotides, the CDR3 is TGTGCCAGCAGCTCTGGTAACCGGAGGGAGCAGTACTTC.

CDR3 nucleotide sequence: TGTGCCAGCAGCGTAGGCGGGAGTCGACCCCAGCATTTT. This sequence encodes CASSVGGSRPQHF. This rearrangement joins TRBV9 to TRBJ1-5; D uncertain. Germline values: CDR1 SGDLS, CDR2 YYNGEE. The CDR3 has 13 amino acids. Trimming took off 0 bases at V and 10 bases at J, with 11 bases between the two ends.

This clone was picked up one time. The CDR3: CASSVGKLNQPQHF. CDR3 coding DNA: TGTGCCAGCAGCGTAGGCAAACTCAATCAGCCCCAGCATTTT. The chain combines TRBV9 with TRBJ1-5; D unclear. This CDR3 contains 14 residues. Trimming took off 0 bases at V and 3 bases at J, with 7 bases between the two ends. Looked up from germline, CDR1 is SGDLS and CDR2 is YYNGEE.

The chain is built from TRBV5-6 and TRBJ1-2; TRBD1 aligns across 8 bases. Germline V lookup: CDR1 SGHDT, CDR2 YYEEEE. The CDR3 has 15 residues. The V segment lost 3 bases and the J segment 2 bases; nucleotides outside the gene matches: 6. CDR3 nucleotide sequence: TGTGCCAGCAGCTCGACAGGGGCGCACAACTATGGCTACACCTTC. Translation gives CASSSTGAHNYGYTF.

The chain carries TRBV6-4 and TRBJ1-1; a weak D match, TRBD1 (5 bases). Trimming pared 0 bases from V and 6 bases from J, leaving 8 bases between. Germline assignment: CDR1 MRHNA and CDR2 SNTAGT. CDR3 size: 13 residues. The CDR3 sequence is CASSDSGRAEAFF. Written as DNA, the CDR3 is TGTGCCAGCAGTGACTCCGGCAGGGCTGAAGCTTTCTTT.

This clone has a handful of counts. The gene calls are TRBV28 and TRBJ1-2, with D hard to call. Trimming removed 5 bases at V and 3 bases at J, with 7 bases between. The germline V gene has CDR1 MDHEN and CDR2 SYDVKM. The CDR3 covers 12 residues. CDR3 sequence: CASSTTHYGYTF. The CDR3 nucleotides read TGTGCCAGCAGTACAACCCACTATGGCTACACCTTC.

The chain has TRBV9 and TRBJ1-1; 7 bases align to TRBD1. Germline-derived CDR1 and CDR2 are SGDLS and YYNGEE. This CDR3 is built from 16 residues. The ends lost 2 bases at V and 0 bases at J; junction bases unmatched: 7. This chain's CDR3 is CASSVTVGTVNTEAFF. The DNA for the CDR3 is TGTGCCAGCAGCGTGACGGTAGGGACAGTGAACACTGAAGCTTTCTTT.

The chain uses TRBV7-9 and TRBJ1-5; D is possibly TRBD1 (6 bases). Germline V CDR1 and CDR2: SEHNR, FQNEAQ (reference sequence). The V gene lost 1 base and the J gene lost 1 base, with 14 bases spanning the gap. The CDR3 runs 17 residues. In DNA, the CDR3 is TGTGCCAGCAGCTTAGAAGGGACATACGAGAGCAATCAGCCCCAGCATTTT. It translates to CASSLEGTYESNQPQHF.

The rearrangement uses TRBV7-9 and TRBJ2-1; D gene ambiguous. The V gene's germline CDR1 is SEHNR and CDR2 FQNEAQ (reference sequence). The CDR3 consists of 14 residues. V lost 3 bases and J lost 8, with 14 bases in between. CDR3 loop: CASSFSSRVDEQFF. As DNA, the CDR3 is TGTGCCAGCAGCTTTAGCTCCCGAGTTGATGAGCAGTTCTTC.

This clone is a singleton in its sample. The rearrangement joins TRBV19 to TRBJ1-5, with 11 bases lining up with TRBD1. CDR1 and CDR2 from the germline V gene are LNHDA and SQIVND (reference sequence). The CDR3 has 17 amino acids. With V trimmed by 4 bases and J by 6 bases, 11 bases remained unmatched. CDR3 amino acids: CASSTPGQGGRFQPQHF. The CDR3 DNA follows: TGTGCCAGTAGTACGCCGGGACAGGGGGGGAGGTTTCAGCCCCAGCATTTT.

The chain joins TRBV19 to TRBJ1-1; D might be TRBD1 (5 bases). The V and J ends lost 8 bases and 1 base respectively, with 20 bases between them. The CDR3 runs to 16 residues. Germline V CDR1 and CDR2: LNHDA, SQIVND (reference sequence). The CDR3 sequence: CASALAGGRGNTEAFF. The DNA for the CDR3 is TGTGCCAGTGCCCTAGCAGGCGGGAGGGGGAACACTGAAGCTTTCTTT.

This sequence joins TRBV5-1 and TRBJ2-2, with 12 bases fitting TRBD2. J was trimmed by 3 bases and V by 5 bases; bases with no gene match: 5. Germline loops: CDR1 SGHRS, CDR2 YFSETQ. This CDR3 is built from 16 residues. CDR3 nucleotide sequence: TGCGCCAGCAGGGTGACTAGCGGGAGTCACACCGGGGAGCTGTTTTTT. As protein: CASRVTSGSHTGELFF.

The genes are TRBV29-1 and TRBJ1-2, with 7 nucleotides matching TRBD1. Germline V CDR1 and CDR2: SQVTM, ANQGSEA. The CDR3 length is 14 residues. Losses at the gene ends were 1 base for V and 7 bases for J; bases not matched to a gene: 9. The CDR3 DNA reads TGCAGCGTTGAAGGACAGGGTGACCGGTTTGGCTACACCTTC. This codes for CSVEGQGDRFGYTF.

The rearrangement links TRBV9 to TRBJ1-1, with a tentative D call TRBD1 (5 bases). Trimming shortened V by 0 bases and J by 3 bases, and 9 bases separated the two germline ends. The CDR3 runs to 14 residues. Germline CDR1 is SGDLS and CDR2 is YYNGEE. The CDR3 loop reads CASSVAGYDTEAFF. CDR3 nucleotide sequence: TGTGCCAGCAGCGTAGCAGGGTACGACACTGAAGCTTTCTTT.

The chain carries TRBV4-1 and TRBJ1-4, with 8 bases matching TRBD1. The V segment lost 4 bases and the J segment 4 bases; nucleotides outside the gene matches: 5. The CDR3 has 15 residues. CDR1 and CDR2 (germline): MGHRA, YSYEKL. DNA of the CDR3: TGCGCCAGCAGCCCTCAGGGGGCTGTTAATGAAAAACTGTTTTTT. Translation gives CASSPQGAVNEKLFF.

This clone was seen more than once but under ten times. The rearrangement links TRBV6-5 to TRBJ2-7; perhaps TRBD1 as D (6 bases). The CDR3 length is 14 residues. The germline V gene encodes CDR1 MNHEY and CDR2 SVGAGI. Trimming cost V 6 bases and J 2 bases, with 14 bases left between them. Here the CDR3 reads CASRLTGSPYEQYF. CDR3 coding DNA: TGTGCCAGCAGACTAACAGGGTCCCCCTACGAGCAGTACTTC.